This TCR beta chain was retrieved from a study of cytomegalovirus exposure and HLA in healthy donors. General study findings and limits: Among TCR beta chains, those listed as cytomegalovirus-associated numbered under 200. It was reportedly the case that the classifier diagnosed cytomegalovirus status with high specificity and sensitivity. Sequencing depth roughly uniform across donors was assumed in presence/absence analyses.

The primer mix had 60 Vbeta and 13 Jbeta primers. Repertoires were generated with immunoSEQ multiplex PCR, while TCRdb's copy carries only in-frame clones and drops some. In the table there are roughly 130,000 clones, about four fifths of which are singletons. The V gene lost 3 bases and the J gene lost 0 bases, with 5 bases spanning the gap. The CDR3 has 13 residues. The germline CDR1 and CDR2 sequences are MNHNS and SASEGT. As to this clone: Its antigen is unknown.

The specimen was PBMCs. The sequence came from a human donor in good health. V usage is TRBV6-1 and J usage is TRBJ1-1; D ambiguous. The CDR3 coding sequence is TGTGCCAGCAGTGACGGTATGAACACTGAAGCTTTCTTT. Translated, it gives CASSDGMNTEAFF.